This TCR beta chain was captured in a study of T cells in Graves' hyperthyroidism and ophthalmopathy. Overall study findings and caveats: Blood also showed most of the thyroid clonotypes that were expanded above 0.001. Model-based prediction identified ophthalmopathy a median 6.5 months prior to its onset.

Amplification of TCR beta CDR3 regions was performed using RNA transcripts as template. The HTBI primer set drove a first-round RT-PCR of the TCR CDR3. A single record per CDR3 protein comes from TCRdb applying MiXCR to the multiplex PCR reads. The repertoire holds 650,000 to 750,000 distinct CDR3 sequences, with 14% as singletons. This clonotype has only a few counts. Its antigen is not known. Sequencing was done on a sample of blood. The TCR comes from a woman between 18 and 30 years old with Graves' hyperthyroidism.

The CDR3 region is CASSSRPQGSGEKLFF. In nucleotides, the CDR3 is TGCGCCAGCAGCTCACGGCCGCAGGGATCGGGTGAAAAACTGTTTTTT. The chain recombines TRBV5-1 with TRBJ1-4; TRBD1 might be the D (5 bases). Germline V CDR1 and CDR2: SGHRS, YFSETQ. Trimming left V 3 bases short and J 7 bases short, with 19 bases between. CDR3 length equals 16 residues.